This T cell receptor beta chain emerged from a study of cytomegalovirus exposure and HLA in healthy donors (TCRdb year 2017). For the study in its entirety: An earlier analysis of several hundred of the donors reported 276 Gb of sequence data and 95 million to 120 million unique TCR beta sequences obtained from about 179 million T cells. Approximately 310 gigabases of sequencing data and approximately 85 million unique TCR sequences were included in an early release covering about 600 HLA-typed donors. Of the approximately 400 genotyped donors, about 80% fell in the genetic ancestry cluster associated with self-reported Caucasian donors. The study aimed to test whether signatures of past pathogen exposure could be identified by cataloging public T cell receptors. The study used immunosequencing to profile the T cell repertoires of hundreds of subjects and linked those repertoires to cytomegalovirus serostatus. In addition to the first cohort of several hundred subjects, a separate validation cohort of approximately 130 different subjects was used. To predict cytomegalovirus infection status, the study brought together high-throughput TCR immunosequencing, statistical association of individual TCRs with disease status, and machine learning. To study patterns of TCR occurrence, a later analysis re-analyzed previously published TCR beta repertoires from 550 to 800 donors and added high-resolution HLA genotyping. In the later analysis, no new phenotypic data were used to find candidate immune exposures; instead, reliance was placed on TCR beta sequences and their occurrence across donors. To decide whether each TCR beta V gene segment behaved as functional or pseudogenic, an earlier analysis of 587 of the donors relied on high-throughput TCR beta sequencing. Donor age, sex, ethnicity and CMV serostatus were collected together with the repertoire data. In a later genetic analysis, genome-wide SNP genotypes for about three fifths of the roughly 670 donors were used, and that subset was treated as a discovery cohort. All discovery cohort repertoires had been generated using a single sequencing platform. HLA typing covered class I and class II loci at four-digit resolution. The number of typed donors differed by locus: roughly 629-640 for A, B, C, DRB1 and DQB1; 500 to 550 for DQA1; around 610 for DPA1; and approximately 450 for DPB1. Four to six DR-DQ haplotypes were handled as single units for association and clustering because linkage in the cohort was strong. Among almost 400 genotyped donors of the cohort, an average of roughly 240,000 unique TCR beta nucleotide sequences were sequenced per donor, roughly 18% of them non-productive. Results the study describes overall, beyond this receptor: Immune exposure information for the cohort was limited to CMV serostatus. A total of 150 to 200 TCR beta chains were listed by the study as associated with cytomegalovirus. In a later analysis, several top co-occurrence clusters were reported to appear linked to parvovirus B19, influenza, CMV and Epstein-Barr virus. Assigning TCR associations to individual alleles was difficult when HLA alleles, especially DR and DQ, strongly co-occurred. Linkage disequilibrium might explain the correlated functional status among segregating V segments, but an unknown experimental factor could not be excluded. In an earlier analysis of 587 of the donors, most TCR beta V segments appeared in productive rearrangements about 90% or about 30% of the time, broadly matching IMGT annotations. At a false discovery rate of 0.05, a later analysis linked some 18,000 TCR beta sequences to specific HLA alleles. The 87-base-pair reads could not distinguish some IMGT-functional V segments, including TRBV6-2 and TRBV6-3, so those segments were excluded. A further reported finding was that TCR beta sequences accurately predicted the HLA-A and HLA-B alleles for most subjects in the first cohort. Presence/absence analyses assumed roughly uniform sequencing depth across donors, an assumption that may not hold. Most TCR sequences were seen in very few donors, while some public TCRs were found in many individuals. A group of highly shared sequence variants was considered likely to be a technical artifact of the sequencing pipeline. Seventeen rarely observed V segments, including chromosome 9 orphons, were excluded from the earlier analysis of approximately 600 of the donors because counts were too low. Because some donors lacked HLA typing at each locus, the association tests relied only on the typed subset. Cytomegalovirus status was reported to be diagnosed by the classifier with high specificity and sensitivity in both the original and validation cohorts. In a later analysis, TCR association rates were found to vary across HLA loci, with the most associated TCRs seen for DRB1 alleles and the fewest for HLA-C alleles. In vitro tests confirmed that a few of the cytomegalovirus-associated TCR beta chains recognize cytomegalovirus antigens. The cohort was sequenced for TCR beta chains only, and without alpha or paired-chain data the features that could be detected were limited. According to a later genetic analysis, donors in an Asian-associated ancestry cluster had fewer N-insertions in productive TCRs than the approximately 670-donor mean. A later analysis found that most CMV-associated TCR beta chains appeared HLA-restricted, with HLA associations seemingly driven largely by CMV exposure. In a later genetic analysis, a missense DCLRE1C variant was associated with V-gene and J-gene trimming of TCR beta chains, and the association was replicated in an independent cohort. The authors suggested that the approach could potentially be generalized to other disease states and immunological phenotypes. A later analysis found that HLA-associated TCR beta chains were more clonally expanded and had lower generation probabilities than equally common non-associated chains.

In total, 666 healthy bone marrow donors made up the cohort. At the time of sampling, all cohort members were nominally healthy, though unrecorded immune exposures were likely present. The donor tested CMV seronegative and was one of the 352 seronegative cohort members. A peripheral blood sample was collected from each donor, and TCR beta sequencing was performed on peripheral blood mononuclear cells. Genomic DNA was extracted from the blood cell samples with the Qiagen DNeasy Blood Extraction Kit. Libraries were built with the immunoSEQ multiplex PCR assay. For the multiplex PCR, a mixture combining 60 forward primers for TCR Vbeta segments and 13 reverse primers for TCR Jbeta segments was used. The CDR3 region of rearranged TCR beta genes was amplified from genomic DNA with a multiplex PCR assay. Amplified TCR beta libraries were sequenced as 87-base-pair reads on the Illumina HiSeq System. The paper's processing steps were these. A later analysis counted tens of millions of unique TCR beta chains across the 640 or so repertoires, and around 12 million of these chains were shared by at least two donors. A nearest-neighbor algorithm error-corrected the raw reads and collapsed the reads into unique sequences, merging closely related sequences to remove PCR and sequencing errors. Alignment of CDR3 sequences to IMGT reference sequences was used to assign V, D and J gene segments. For a sequence to be retained, a match of at least six nucleotides to both a V gene segment and a J gene segment was required. Rearrangements were classified as productive when the CDR3 lacked stop codons and remained in frame with V and J, and all other rearrangements were classified as non-productive. CDR3 was defined by IMGT convention, running from the second conserved V-encoded cysteine to the conserved J-encoded phenylalanine. Sequences without an unambiguous match to a single V gene segment were excluded from the earlier analysis of 450 to 650 of the donors. In an earlier analysis of 587 of the donors, a V segment was called functional when productive rearrangements were above 56.7%, and segregating when the standard deviation between donors exceeded 5%. A statistical classification framework was built for diagnosing cytomegalovirus status from the catalog of TCR beta chain sequences. V and J gene assignment, in a later analysis, came from comparing TCR nucleotide sequences with IMGT/GENE-DB human TR gene sequences. Using the TCRdist pipeline, a later analysis assigned CDR3 sequences along with most-parsimonious VDJ recombination scenarios. In a later analysis, each TCR beta chain was defined by its CDR3 amino acid sequence together with its V-gene family, and reads without a unique V-gene family were excluded. As a way to deal with suspected cross-contamination and a sequencing artifact, a later analysis dropped 592 nucleotide sequences that were highly shared and had low generation probability. In a later analysis, a clonal expansion index was calculated for each public chain from normalized within-repertoire ranks of inferred template counts. Generation probabilities in a later analysis came from a VDJ recombination model fitted to out-of-frame rearrangements, and those results were checked against IGoR. A later analysis scored TCR-TCR, TCR-HLA and TCR-CMV co-occurrence with hypergeometric tests, applying a repertoire-size bias correction to TCR pairs. In a later analysis, false discovery rates were estimated by permuting HLA or CMV assignments 20 times. A later analysis grouped co-occurring TCRs with DBSCAN, adding TCRdist sequence similarity when clustering within HLA-allele-positive subsets. Repertoires with fewer than 30,000 or more than 120,000 public chains, plus five repertoires with anomalous nucleotide sharing, were excluded from co-occurrence clustering. In its TCRdb copy, this immuneACCESS table keeps in-frame sequences only and misses some clones. Where compared with another copy, unresolved V genes explain less than half of these, and the others have no known cause. Clone size and the V and J calls come from that table; the DNA yielded D and trimming. The sample table records approximately 220,000 clones; about 74% of these occur just once. Of the sample, around 15% falls within the top ten clones.

The CDR3 covers 15 residues, taking in both the cysteine and the phenylalanine. Just the 45-base CDR3 DNA is kept, in frame starting at base 1. Looking up the germline V gene yields CDR1 MDHEN and CDR2 SYDVKM. Trimming leaves V shorter by 5 bases and J shorter by 5 bases, with the junction holding 9 bases beyond the gene matches. On this clone: Its antigen target is currently unknown. No much larger clonotype is one base removed from it; base qualities were not supplied.

The rearranged chain carries TRBV28 and TRBJ2-1; 7 middle bases align to TRBD2. The sequenced sample was PBMCs. The sequence was obtained from a man in his forties in good health and CMV-seronegative. The DNA sequence is given as TGTGCCAGCAGTCCCCAGCCTAGCGGCGACAATGAGCAGTTCTTC. Translated, this is CASSPQPSGDNEQFF. With the rest looked up from the reference TRBV28 and TRBJ2-1 genes rather than sequenced, the full variable domain is DVKVTQSSRYLVKRTGEKVFLECVQDMDHENMFWYRQDPGLGLRLIYFSYDVKMKEKGDIPEGYSVSREKKERFSLILESASTNQTSMYLCASSPQPSGDNEQFFGPGTRLTVL.